The clone carrying this T cell receptor beta chain was seen just once. Its matching antigen is unknown. This CDR3 spans 14 amino acids. V was shortened by 7 bases and J by 6 bases, with 13 bases between the two germline ends. The data were obtained in a study of tumor-infiltrating lymphocytes in primary liver carcinoma. Study-wide results and caveats: A significantly higher top-250-clone fraction was recorded for tumors than for blood (p = 0.039). Between tumor regions, pairs overlapped more than tumor-adjacent and tumor-blood pairs did.

With a constant-region primer, TCR beta cDNA was made from approximately 520 ng of total RNA. Three nested multiplex PCR rounds of slightly modified ARM-PCR generated TCR beta libraries. Two initial PCR rounds of around 9 cycles each paired TRBV1-TRBV30 forward primers with a C-beta reverse primer. MiXCR, run by TCRdb on the multiplex PCR reads, gives a single entry per CDR3 protein. Of hundreds of thousands of distinct CDR3 sequences listed, over 55% are singletons. Unsorted whole blood served as the source of blood RNA, and germline DNA was extracted as well. Patients showed chronic HBV infection and an absence of prior treatment.

This sequence was found in a man aged 40-49 years with primary liver carcinoma and hepatitis B virus infection. This sequence joins TRBV12-3 or TRBV12-4 and TRBJ1-6; tentatively, D is TRBD1 (6 bases). Material: peripheral blood. The CDR3 reads CASTGGSVNSPLHF. The CDR3 DNA is TGTGCCAGCACGGGGGGCTCCGTTAATTCACCCCTCCACTTT.